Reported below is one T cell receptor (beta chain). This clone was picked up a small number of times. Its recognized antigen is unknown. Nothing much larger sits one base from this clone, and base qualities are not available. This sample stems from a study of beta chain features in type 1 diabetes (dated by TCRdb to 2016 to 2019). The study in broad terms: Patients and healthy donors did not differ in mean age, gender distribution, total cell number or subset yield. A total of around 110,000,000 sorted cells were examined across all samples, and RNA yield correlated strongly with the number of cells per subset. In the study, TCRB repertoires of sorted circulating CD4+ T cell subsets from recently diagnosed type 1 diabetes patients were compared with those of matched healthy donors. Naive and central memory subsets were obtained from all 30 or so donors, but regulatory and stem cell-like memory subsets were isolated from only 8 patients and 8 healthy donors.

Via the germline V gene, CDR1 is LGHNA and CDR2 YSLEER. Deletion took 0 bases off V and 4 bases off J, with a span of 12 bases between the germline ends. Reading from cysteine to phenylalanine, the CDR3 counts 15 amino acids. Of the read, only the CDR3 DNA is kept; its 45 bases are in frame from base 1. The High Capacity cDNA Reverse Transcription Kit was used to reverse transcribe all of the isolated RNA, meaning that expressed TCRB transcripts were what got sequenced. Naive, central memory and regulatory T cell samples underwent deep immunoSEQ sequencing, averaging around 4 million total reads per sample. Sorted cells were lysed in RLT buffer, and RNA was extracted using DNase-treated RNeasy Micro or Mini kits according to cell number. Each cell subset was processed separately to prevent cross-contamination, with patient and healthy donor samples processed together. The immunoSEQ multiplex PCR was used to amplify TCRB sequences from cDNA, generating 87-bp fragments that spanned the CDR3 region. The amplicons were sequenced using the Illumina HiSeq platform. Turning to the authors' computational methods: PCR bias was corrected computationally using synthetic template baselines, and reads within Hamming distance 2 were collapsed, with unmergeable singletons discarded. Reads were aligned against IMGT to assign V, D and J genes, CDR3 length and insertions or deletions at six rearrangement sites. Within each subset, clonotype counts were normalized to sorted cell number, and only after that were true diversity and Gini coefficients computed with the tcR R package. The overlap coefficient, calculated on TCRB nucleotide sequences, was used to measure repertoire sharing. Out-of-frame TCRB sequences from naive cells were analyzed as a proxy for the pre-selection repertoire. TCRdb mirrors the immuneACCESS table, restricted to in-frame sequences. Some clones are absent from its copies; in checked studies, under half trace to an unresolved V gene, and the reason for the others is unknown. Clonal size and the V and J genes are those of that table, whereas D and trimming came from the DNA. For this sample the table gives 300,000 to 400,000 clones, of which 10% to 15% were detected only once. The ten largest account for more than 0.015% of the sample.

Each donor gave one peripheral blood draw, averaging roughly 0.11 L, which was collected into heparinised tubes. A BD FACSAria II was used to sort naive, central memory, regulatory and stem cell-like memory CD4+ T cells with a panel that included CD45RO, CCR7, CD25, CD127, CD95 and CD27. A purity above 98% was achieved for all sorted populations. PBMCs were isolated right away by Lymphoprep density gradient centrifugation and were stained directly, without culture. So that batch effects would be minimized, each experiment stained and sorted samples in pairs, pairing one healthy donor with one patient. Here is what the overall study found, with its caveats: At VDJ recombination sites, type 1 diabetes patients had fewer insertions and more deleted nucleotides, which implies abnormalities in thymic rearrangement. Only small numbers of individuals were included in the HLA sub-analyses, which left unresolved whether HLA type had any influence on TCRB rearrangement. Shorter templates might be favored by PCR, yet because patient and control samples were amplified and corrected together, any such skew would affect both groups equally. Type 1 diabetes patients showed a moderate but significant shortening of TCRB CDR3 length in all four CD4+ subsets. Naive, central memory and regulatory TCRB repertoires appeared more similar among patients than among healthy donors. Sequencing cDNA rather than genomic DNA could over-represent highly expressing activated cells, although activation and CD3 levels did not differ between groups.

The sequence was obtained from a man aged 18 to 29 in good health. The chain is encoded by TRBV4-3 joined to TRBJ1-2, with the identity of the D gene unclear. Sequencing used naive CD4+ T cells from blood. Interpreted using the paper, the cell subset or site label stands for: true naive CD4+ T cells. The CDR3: CASSQDEGVGYGYTF. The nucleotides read TGCGCCAGCAGCCAAGACGAGGGCGTCGGCTATGGCTACACCTTC.